The T cell receptor (beta chain) under discussion was sequenced for a study of T-cell memory formation after mild COVID-19. Germline loops: CDR1 SQVTM, CDR2 ANQGSEA. The CDR3 sequence is 13 residues long. Trimming pared 6 bases from V and 5 bases from J, leaving 16 bases between. MiXCR, run by TCRdb on the 5' RACE reads, gives a single entry per CDR3 protein. The table lists around 310,000 distinct CDR3 sequences, roughly 20% of them singletons. J is TRBJ1-1 and V is TRBV29-1; D is unclear. Input material: PBMCs or a T cell subset sorted from them (not recorded which). This receptor was taken from a man aged 18 to 29 who had mild COVID-19 (a few samples of this study predate the infection). Cell type and time point are not known. DNA of the CDR3: TGCAGCGTCGGACCGCTCCTCGGTACTGAAGCTTTCTTT. It specifies CSVGPLLGTEAFF.